A single sample is the source of the 30 T cell receptor beta chains below, sequenced in a study of T cell responses to AZD1222 COVID-19 vaccine. Libraries were prepared by immunoSEQ multiplex PCR; TCRdb keeps only in-frame clonotypes and omits some of them. The sample gives about 110,000 clones, approximately 90% of which show up once; 6.2% is in the top ten. The sequencing used peripheral blood, collected 28 days after the second AZD1222 dose. The source of these receptors is an adult who received the AZD1222 COVID-19 vaccine.

This sequence joins TRBV3-1 (or the pseudogene TRBV3-2) and TRBJ1-1, with 7 bases aligning to TRBD1. The germline CDR1 and CDR2 sequences are LGHDT and YNNKEL (reference sequence). The CDR3 runs to 12 residues. J gave up 11 bases and V 5 bases, and 8 bases lay outside the gene matches. The DNA of the CDR3 is TGTGCCAGCAGCAAAGCTCAGGGGGGGGCTTTCTTT. Its protein product is CASSKAQGGAFF.

This chain links TRBV7-2 with TRBJ2-7, with TRBD1 matching over 8 bases. The CDR3 spans 16 residues. Germline-derived CDR1 and CDR2 are SGHTA and FQGNSA. V lost 4 bases, J lost 0 bases, and 8 bases stayed unmatched. The CDR3 loop is CASSYVDRAGSYEQYF. The CDR3, as DNA: TGTGCCAGCAGCTATGTGGACAGGGCGGGCTCCTACGAGCAGTACTTC.

This rearrangement joins TRBV6-4 to TRBJ1-6, with D unclear. V was trimmed by 4 bases and J by 4 bases, leaving 8 bases between them. Looked up from germline, CDR1 is MRHNA and CDR2 is SNTAGT. CDR3 length: 14 residues. The CDR3, as DNA: TGTGCCAGCAGTGCCAGTAGTTATAATTCACCCCTCCACTTT. Protein product: CASSASSYNSPLHF.

The V and J genes are TRBV10-2 and TRBJ2-7; D possibly matches TRBD1 or TRBD2 (6 bases each). The V gene's germline CDR1 is WSHSY and CDR2 SAAADI. The CDR3 is 13 residues long. The V end was cut by 6 bases, the J end by 6 bases, with 15 bases between. This chain's CDR3 is CASRGDTGSEQYF. The CDR3 coding sequence is TGCGCCAGCAGGGGGGACACCGGGAGCGAGCAGTACTTC.

This clone was picked up one time. The V and J genes are TRBV7-2 and TRBJ1-2, with a tentative D call TRBD1 (5 bases). Trimming took off 2 bases at V and 4 bases at J, with 8 bases between the two ends. CDR3 length: 13 residues. Germline V gene sequence: CDR1 SGHTA, CDR2 FQGNSA. In DNA, the CDR3 is TGTGCCAGCAGCTTATACGGGGGCTATGGCTACACCTTC. Residues: CASSLYGGYGYTF.

This clone was picked up one time. The chain combines TRBV20-1 with TRBJ1-5, with D unresolved. V dropped 3 bases and J dropped 5 bases, with 11 bases sitting between them. This CDR3 is built from 13 residues. CDR1 is DFQATT and CDR2 is SNEGSKA in the germline V gene (reference sequence). As DNA, the CDR3 is TGCAGTGCTAGTCGGCAGGCCCATCAGCCCCAGCATTTT. Protein: CSASRQAHQPQHF.

The gene calls are TRBV12-3 or TRBV12-4 and TRBJ1-1; D unresolved. V lost 8 bases to trimming and J lost 5 bases, with 15 bases between them. The length of the CDR3 is 13 residues. The DNA for the CDR3 is TGTGCCAGCGCGCGGTTTCCAGGTACTGAAGCTTTCTTT. It codes for CASARFPGTEAFF.

The rearrangement joins TRBV28 to TRBJ2-4, with TRBD2 identical over 7 bases. V shed 3 bases, J shed 2 bases, and the junction held 4 bases outside the gene matches. CDR3 length: 15 amino acids. Per germline, CDR1 MDHEN and CDR2 SYDVKM. The CDR3 protein is CASSLGGESKNIQYF. The CDR3 DNA sequence: TGTGCCAGCAGTTTGGGGGGGGAGTCCAAAAACATTCAGTACTTC.

V usage is TRBV6-5 and J usage is TRBJ1-1, with D uncertain. This CDR3 has 12 amino acids. V dropped 4 bases and J dropped 4 bases, with 7 bases sitting between them. Per germline, CDR1 MNHEY and CDR2 SVGAGI. The CDR3 DNA sequence: TGTGCCAGCAGTTTGGTAGGCACTGAAGCTTTCTTT. Its protein is CASSLVGTEAFF.

Only one count was recorded for this clone. The rearrangement links TRBV18 to TRBJ2-1; 7 positions match TRBD2. Germline values: CDR1 KGHSH, CDR2 LQKENI. The CDR3 consists of 16 residues. V was clipped by 4 bases and J by 4 bases; unmatched bases: 10. Written as DNA, the CDR3 is TGTGCCAGCTCACTAAGTTCGGGAGGAAGATACAATGAGCAGTTCTTC. Translated, it gives CASSLSSGGRYNEQFF.

V usage is TRBV7-8 and J usage is TRBJ1-2; no clear D gene. CDR3 size: 16 residues. CDR1 SGHVS and CDR2 FQNEAQ come from the germline V gene. V lost 5 bases to trimming and J lost 3 bases, with 19 bases between them. The CDR3: CASSLRAASGDYGYTF. DNA of the CDR3: TGTGCCAGCAGCCTGAGGGCCGCCTCTGGGGACTATGGCTACACCTTC.

The gene calls are TRBV9 and TRBJ1-2; no firm D call. The CDR3 consists of 13 residues. CDR1 SGDLS and CDR2 YYNGEE come from the germline V gene. Trimming left V 0 bases short and J 4 bases short, with 7 bases between. The CDR3 coding sequence is TGTGCCAGCAGCGTAGGAGGCGGCTATGGCTACACCTTC. As protein: CASSVGGGYGYTF.

The genes are TRBV5-4 and TRBJ2-1; perhaps D is TRBD1 or TRBD2 (5 bases each). This CDR3 is 16 amino acids long. The V end was cut by 4 bases, the J end by 8 bases, with 22 bases between. Germline CDR1 SGHNT, CDR2 YYREEE (reference sequence). This CDR3 reads CASSPGASRFADEQFF. CDR3 nucleotide sequence: TGTGCCAGCAGCCCCGGGGCCTCCCGATTTGCCGATGAGCAGTTCTTC.

CDR3 nucleotide sequence: TGTGCCAGCAGTGGTAGCGGGGGGACCTACAATGAGCAGTTCTTC. Its translation: CASSGSGGTYNEQFF. This sequence joins TRBV6-4 and TRBJ2-1, with 10 bases aligning to TRBD2. Germline V gene sequence: CDR1 MRHNA, CDR2 SNTAGT. This CDR3 comprises 15 residues. V was pared by 4 bases and J by 2 bases, with 2 bases of the junction left unmatched.

The rearrangement links TRBV9 to TRBJ2-7, with D tentatively TRBD1 (6 bases). This CDR3 has 14 residues. V lost 0 bases and J 2 bases, leaving 9 bases between the germline ends. CDR1 SGDLS and CDR2 YYNGEE come from the germline V gene. The CDR3 spells CASSVVDSPYEQYF. In DNA, the CDR3 is TGTGCCAGCAGCGTAGTGGACAGCCCCTACGAGCAGTACTTC.

The gene calls are TRBV6-1 and TRBJ1-1; D unresolved. V lost 3 bases and J lost 2, with 7 bases in between. CDR3 length: 13 amino acids. Germline CDR1 reads MNHNS; CDR2 reads SASEGT. The CDR3 sequence is CASSDTLNTEAFF. Here the CDR3 DNA reads TGTGCCAGCAGTGACACACTAAACACTGAAGCTTTCTTT.

The V gene is TRBV19, the J gene TRBJ2-2; 8 positions agree with TRBD1. This CDR3 contains 15 residues. Germline values: CDR1 LNHDA, CDR2 SQIVND (reference sequence). The V segment lost 3 bases and the J segment 5 bases; nucleotides outside the gene matches: 5. In DNA, the CDR3 is TGTGCCAGTAGTATGGGCAGGGGGCTTACCGGGGAGCTGTTTTTT. This encodes CASSMGRGLTGELFF.

The J gene is TRBJ2-1, the V gene TRBV7-2; TRBD1 matches at 9 bases. The CDR3 sequence is 13 residues long. After removal of 3 bases from V and 8 bases from J, the junction contained 2 bases not matched to a gene. The germline gives CDR1 SGHTA, CDR2 FQGNSA. The CDR3 is CASSFDRGDEQFF. The CDR3 region has the DNA TGTGCCAGCAGCTTCGACAGGGGGGATGAGCAGTTCTTC. The complete variable domain, with remaining parts taken from reference TRBV7-2 and TRBJ2-1, reads GAGVSQSPSNKVTEKGKDVELRCDPISGHTALYWYRQSLGQGLEFLIYFQGNSAPDKSGLPSDRFSAERTGGSVSTLTIQRTQQEDSAVYLCASSFDRGDEQFFGPGTRLTVL.

This chain uses TRBV27 with TRBJ2-1; D is uncertain. The V gene lost 6 bases and the J gene lost 4 bases, with 19 bases spanning the gap. This CDR3 is built from 16 residues. Germline V gene sequence: CDR1 MNHEY, CDR2 SMNVEV (reference sequence). As DNA, the CDR3 is TGTGCCAGCAGCCCCGTTTTAGAGAAGATTTACAATGAGCAGTTCTTC. It encodes CASSPVLEKIYNEQFF.

The CDR3 DNA reads as TGTGCCACCAGCAGAGATCCCACAGGGGGAGGTCGAGCGAGCACTGAAGCTTTCTTT. Residues: CATSRDPTGGGRASTEAFF. V and J are TRBV15 and TRBJ1-1, with 8 bases aligning to TRBD1. V gave up 0 bases and J gave up 4 bases; unmatched junction bases: 16. Germline lookup yields CDR1 LNHNV and CDR2 YYDKDF (reference sequence). The CDR3 loop spans 19 amino acids.

In DNA, the CDR3 is TGTGCCAGCAGCCCGGGACAGAATTCCTACGAGCAGTACTTC. Encoded protein: CASSPGQNSYEQYF. The chain recombines TRBV5-4 with TRBJ2-7; 7 bases map to TRBD1. Germline V gene sequence: CDR1 SGHNT, CDR2 YYREEE (reference sequence). Unmatched junction bases numbered 5, after V lost 4 bases and J lost 1 base. CDR3 length: 14 residues.

The rearrangement links TRBV18 to TRBJ2-7; no clear D. Trimming cost V 2 bases and J 2 bases, with 7 bases left between them. The CDR3 sequence is 13 residues long. CDR1 is KGHSH and CDR2 is LQKENI in the germline V gene. CDR3 amino acids: CASSPAVTYEQYF. The CDR3 region has the DNA TGTGCCAGCTCACCAGCGGTAACCTACGAGCAGTACTTC.

The rearrangement uses TRBV14 and TRBJ2-7; D uncertain. CDR3 length: 12 residues. CDR1 and CDR2 from the germline V gene are SGHDN and FVKESK. V gave up 4 bases and J gave up 4 bases, with 8 bases separating them. CDR3 amino acids: CASSPAPYEQYF. Written as DNA, the CDR3 is TGTGCCAGCAGCCCAGCCCCATACGAGCAGTACTTC.

The J gene is TRBJ1-2, the V gene TRBV5-4; D is perhaps TRBD1 (6 bases). CDR1 is SGHNT, CDR2 YYREEE, per germline (reference sequence). The V end was cut by 3 bases, the J end by 2 bases, with 11 bases between. This CDR3 contains 14 residues. The CDR3 loop reads CASSSGAKNYGYTF. CDR3 bases: TGTGCCAGCAGCTCGGGGGCAAAGAACTATGGCTACACCTTC.

This clone was recorded at least ten times. V is TRBV6-5 and J is TRBJ2-2; 8 bases line up with TRBD1. CDR3 size: 14 residues. The V segment lost 5 bases and the J segment 7 bases; nucleotides outside the gene matches: 6. Germline values: CDR1 MNHEY, CDR2 SVGAGI. The CDR3 here is CASSPQGAIGELFF. In nucleotides, the CDR3 is TGTGCCAGCAGTCCGCAGGGGGCGATCGGGGAGCTGTTTTTT.

V gene TRBV12-5 combines with J gene TRBJ2-7; D ambiguous. Trimming shortened V by 5 bases and J by 5 bases, and 10 bases separated the two germline ends. This CDR3 has 12 residues. Per germline, CDR1 LGHNT and CDR2 FRNRAP. CDR3 amino acids: CASGRTPHEQYF. CDR3 bases: TGTGCTAGTGGTCGGACGCCCCACGAGCAGTACTTC.

The chain is built from TRBV5-1 and TRBJ2-7; 13 nucleotides agree with TRBD2. The ends lost 4 bases at V and 0 bases at J; junction bases unmatched: 10. This CDR3 is built from 18 residues. Germline CDR1 SGHRS, CDR2 YFSETQ. The chain's CDR3 is CASSVPGLAGTFSYEQYF. The CDR3 DNA is TGCGCCAGCAGCGTGCCGGGACTAGCGGGAACCTTCTCCTACGAGCAGTACTTC.

The table lists this clone with a count of one. The rearrangement uses TRBV7-2 and TRBJ2-1; 14 bases map to TRBD2. The CDR3 has 15 residues. In germline, CDR1 is SGHTA, CDR2 FQGNSA. V shed 5 bases and J 12 bases; nucleotides not matched to a gene: 9. DNA of the CDR3: TGTGCCAGCAGCCCTGAGGGACTAGCGGGAGAGGGGCAGTTCTTC. Translation: CASSPEGLAGEGQFF.

This clone was picked up a small number of times. V gene TRBV4-1 combines with J gene TRBJ2-7; unclear D gene. The length of the CDR3 is 13 residues. V lost 3 bases and J 5 bases, leaving 11 bases between the germline ends. CDR1 is MGHRA, CDR2 YSYEKL, per germline. The CDR3 protein is CASSQDREDEQYF. As DNA, the CDR3 is TGCGCCAGCAGCCAGGATAGGGAAGACGAGCAGTACTTC.

The chain links TRBV28 to TRBJ1-2, with unresolved D. Trimming pared 7 bases from V and 0 bases from J, leaving 3 bases between. Germline values: CDR1 MDHEN, CDR2 SYDVKM. The CDR3 extends over 11 amino acids. The CDR3 spells CASKTNYGYTF. The CDR3 DNA sequence: TGTGCCAGCAAAACTAACTATGGCTACACCTTC.